These 18 T cell receptor beta chains were sequenced from one sample in a study of blood T cells in healthy people across ages. Alongside a J-beta primer mix, a sample-barcoded 5' primer served in a second PCR lasting about 7 to 11 cycles. TCRdb reprocessed the 5' RACE reads via MiXCR and lists one record per CDR3 protein. The sample lists approximately 850,000 distinct CDR3 sequences, roughly 60% occurring once. Material: blood. Every receptor here comes from a man younger than 40 in good health.

The rearrangement uses TRBV6-5 and TRBJ1-6; 9 bases fit TRBD1. This CDR3 contains 14 residues. The germline V gene encodes CDR1 MNHEY and CDR2 SVGAGI. Trimming cost V 9 bases and J 10 bases; bases outside gene matches: 10. In nucleotides, the CDR3 is TGTGCCAGTACGCCGGGACAGGGAGTATCACCCCTCCACTTT. Protein product: CASTPGQGVSPLHF.

The gene calls are TRBV7-2 and TRBJ1-1; D is uncertain. This CDR3 is built from 13 residues. The V end lost 5 bases, the J end lost 4 bases, and 11 bases lay between the germline ends. Germline V CDR1 and CDR2: SGHTA, FQGNSA. Here the CDR3 reads CASSQQRSTEAFF. In nucleotides, the CDR3 is TGTGCCAGCAGCCAGCAACGTAGCACTGAAGCTTTCTTT.

The chain combines TRBV20-1 with TRBJ2-5; D remains unclear. The DNA matches TRBJ2-7 better at its end, which makes the J call doubtful. This CDR3 region has 13 residues. The germline gives CDR1 DFQATT, CDR2 SNEGSKA (reference sequence). The CDR3 sequence: CSAPENRKDEQYF. The DNA for the CDR3 is TGCAGTGCGCCGGAGAATAGGAAGGACGAGCAGTACTTC.

V is TRBV7-9 and J is TRBJ2-5; tentative D call: TRBD2 (5 bases). The J call could be wrong; TRBJ2-7 is a better fit for the DNA end. The CDR3 runs to 13 residues. Germline CDR1 reads SEHNR; CDR2 reads FQNEAQ (reference sequence). CDR3 DNA sequence: TGTGCCAGCAGCCCCAATTGGAGGTACGAGCAGTACTTC. Amino acid sequence: CASSPNWRYEQYF.

This rearrangement joins TRBV5-5 to TRBJ2-1, with a tentative D call TRBD2 (6 bases). The tail of the sequence fits TRBJ2-7 better, so the J call may be wrong. CDR1 and CDR2 (germline): SGHKS, YYEKEE (reference sequence). The CDR3 consists of 16 residues. The CDR3 loop reads CASSFPQEGPYNEQYF. The CDR3 region has the DNA TGTGCCAGCAGCTTCCCACAGGAGGGGCCCTACAATGAGCAGTACTTC.

There are a few counts of this clonotype. The CDR3: CASSSLAGGTYEQYF. CDR3 DNA sequence: TGTGCCAGCAGTTCATTAGCGGGAGGGACCTACGAGCAGTACTTC. The chain carries TRBV27 and TRBJ2-7, with 11 bases that match TRBD2. V gave up 4 bases and J gave up 2 bases; unmatched junction bases: 4. The length of the CDR3 is 15 residues. Per the germline V gene, CDR1 is MNHEY and CDR2 is SMNVEV (reference sequence).

As to this clonotype: A read error may produce the germline difference seen at one junction end. CDR3 sequence: CASGLELAGRNEQFF. The CDR3 region has the DNA TGTGCTAGCGGTTTGGAGTTAGCGGGTCGTAATGAGCAGTTCTTC. The chain employs TRBV12-5 and TRBJ2-1; 7 bases match TRBD2. The CDR3 has 15 amino acids. Per germline, CDR1 LGHNT and CDR2 FRNRAP.

This clonotype was observed once. V gene TRBV30 combines with J gene TRBJ1-1; no definite D call. This CDR3 has 11 amino acids. Germline assignment: CDR1 GTSNPN and CDR2 SVGIG (reference sequence). V lost 0 bases and J lost 6, with 5 bases in between. Here the CDR3 reads CAWSVLAEAFF. In nucleotides, the CDR3 is TGTGCCTGGAGTGTATTGGCTGAAGCTTTCTTT.

The chain recombines TRBV20-1 with TRBJ2-1, with a weak D call TRBD1 (6 bases). Per germline, CDR1 DFQATT and CDR2 SNEGSKA (reference sequence). The germline V and J ends were trimmed by 3 bases and 8 bases, with 14 bases remaining between them. This CDR3 comprises 13 residues. CDR3 sequence reads: CSASQTYRDEQFF. CDR3 nucleotide sequence: TGCAGTGCTAGTCAGACCTACAGGGATGAGCAGTTCTTC.

This chain connects TRBV7-2 to TRBJ2-7; the match to TRBD1 covers 7 bases. The germline V gene has CDR1 SGHTA and CDR2 FQGNSA. V was clipped by 2 bases and J by 11 bases; unmatched bases: 12. CDR3 length: 14 residues. The CDR3 is CASSLNRGGETKYF. As DNA, the CDR3 is TGTGCCAGCAGCTTAAACAGGGGTGGCGAGACCAAGTACTTC.

J is TRBJ2-7 and V is TRBV12-3 or TRBV12-4; D is ambiguous. Trimming stripped 6 bases from V and 4 bases from J, with 10 bases between. The CDR3 sequence is 12 residues long. CDR3 sequence: CASRARLYEQYF. CDR3 nucleotides: TGTGCCAGCAGGGCCCGACTGTACGAGCAGTACTTC.

The chain joins TRBV6-2 or TRBV6-3 to TRBJ2-4; no reliable D call. Gene TRBJ2-7 matches the end of the DNA better, so the J call may be wrong. CDR1 is MNHEY, CDR2 SVGEGT, per germline. CDR3 length: 12 residues. CDR3 in DNA: TGTGCCAGTTCACGGGTCCGCTACGAGCAGTACTTC. Its translation is CASSRVRYEQYF.

The chain uses TRBV7-2 and TRBJ1-5; 9 nucleotides agree with TRBD1. Germline-derived CDR1 and CDR2 are SGHTA and FQGNSA. The CDR3 loop spans 16 amino acids. V shed 3 bases, J shed 7 bases, and the junction held 10 bases outside the gene matches. CDR3 region: CASSFRAGQGGQPQHF. DNA for the CDR3: TGTGCCAGCAGCTTTAGGGCGGGACAGGGTGGACAGCCCCAGCATTTT.

This clonotype was seen once. This chain joins TRBV27 and TRBJ2-5; 14 positions agree with TRBD2. This CDR3 region has 14 residues. V shed 4 bases, J shed 13 bases, and the junction held 8 bases outside the gene matches. In germline, CDR1 is MNHEY, CDR2 SMNVEV (reference sequence). The CDR3 nucleotides read TGTGCCAGCAGTTCTCCCGGGACTAGCGGGGGAGCGTACTTC. Translation: CASSSPGTSGGAYF.

The table lists this clonotype with a few counts. V usage is TRBV29-1 and J usage is TRBJ2-7; D possibly corresponds to TRBD1 (6 bases). This CDR3 region has 13 residues. V lost 5 bases and J lost 4, with 15 bases in between. CDR1 is SQVTM and CDR2 is ANQGSEA in the germline V gene. CDR3 DNA sequence: TGCAGCGTTACCAGAACCGGGACATACGAGCAGTACTTC. It is translated as CSVTRTGTYEQYF.

The CDR3: CASADLIAKNIQYF. The CDR3 nucleotides read TGTGCCAGCGCCGATCTGATAGCCAAAAACATTCAGTACTTC. This rearrangement joins TRBV6-2 or TRBV6-3 to TRBJ2-4; D unresolved. CDR1 is MNHEY and CDR2 is SVGEGT in the germline V gene. V was clipped by 8 bases and J by 0 bases, with 11 bases between them. The CDR3 spans 14 residues.

The chain couples TRBV7-8 to TRBJ2-7, with a tentative D call TRBD2 (5 bases). The V end was cut by 6 bases, the J end by 2 bases, with 14 bases between. Germline lookup yields CDR1 SGHVS and CDR2 FQNEAQ. This CDR3 contains 14 residues. The CDR3, as DNA: TGTGCCAGCAGTCCGGGGATTGGGCCCTACGAGCAGTACTTC. Translated: CASSPGIGPYEQYF.

The chain is built from TRBV28 and TRBJ1-5; possible D gene TRBD1, 6 bases. Trimming cost V 2 bases and J 1 base, with 12 bases left between them. The CDR3 consists of 16 residues. Germline V gene data show CDR1 as MDHEN and CDR2 as SYDVKM. The CDR3 DNA is TGTGCCAGCAGTTTAACAGGGCGAGGGAGCAATCAGCCCCAGCATTTT. It is translated as CASSLTGRGSNQPQHF.